This TCR beta chain was sequenced during a study of T cell responses to AZD1222 COVID-19 vaccine. The overall study: The study pooled second doses at about 4 or about 12 weeks.

Study-wide results and caveats: Most donors were white British and more were female, and clonal diversity was possibly underestimated. The study identified only a handful of AZD1222 recipients as seropositive at baseline. Spike was spanned by vaccine-associated CD4 TCRs, with dominance at 160-218 and 743-854.

TCRdb's table, derived via immunoSEQ multiplex PCR, lists solely in-frame clones and lacks some. Here the sample spans some 160,000 clones, approximately 91% being singletons. With respect to this clone: Its target is not known.

Germline CDR1 reads MNHEY; CDR2 reads SMNVEV (reference sequence). The CDR3 runs 20 residues. Unmatched junction bases numbered 16, after V lost 4 bases and J lost 6 bases. This TCR came from an adult in good health. Source: peripheral blood, taken on day 0 of AZD1222 vaccination. The V and J genes are TRBV27 and TRBJ2-2; TRBD2 aligns across 14 bases. The CDR3 nucleotides are TGTGCCAGCAGTTGGGGTTACAGGGGACTAGCGGGAGTTGGGGCCGGGGAGCTGTTTTTT. As protein: CASSWGYRGLAGVGAGELFF.